This is a list of T cell receptor beta chains from one sample in a study of shared clonotypes between healthy human individuals. Data came from immunoSEQ multiplex PCR; TCRdb stores just in-frame clones and leaves some out. The data hold more than 2,000,000 clones, with around nine tenths observed a single time. Sequencing used naive CD4+ T cells sorted from blood. All receptors come from a man between 18 and 35 years old in good health. Both conserved end residues are part of each CDR3. Each record gives: J gene, V gene, clone size, D gene, CDR3 DNA, CDR3 protein. D genes are given only for firm matches. Expanded clones are given a class, and other clones once, few, many or no size at all.

TRBJ2-2,TRBV7-2,NA,TRBD2,TGTGCCAGCAGCTTATACCCGGGAGGGCAGAACACCGGGGAGCTGTTTTTT,CASSLYPGGQNTGELFF
TRBJ2-2,TRBV5-1,NA,NA,TGCGCCAGCAGCGGGGGCAGTGTGATGACCGGGGAGCTGTTTTTT,CASSGGSVMTGELFF
TRBJ2-3,TRBV7-2,once,NA,TGTGCCAGCAGCTTAGTGTGGGCCAGTACGACAGATACGCAGTATTTT,CASSLVWASTTDTQYF
TRBJ2-2,TRBV12-1,NA,NA,TGTGCCAGCAGCACCTGGACTCAACCGACGAACACCGGGGAGCTGTTTTTT,CASSTWTQPTNTGELFF
TRBJ1-1,TRBV11-3,NA,NA,TGTGCCAGCAGCTTAGGAACCGAGAACACTGAAGCTTTCTTT,CASSLGTENTEAFF
TRBJ2-7,TRBV5-1,NA,NA,TGCGCCAGCAGCTTGGATCCCGGCCCCTACGAGCAGTACTTC,CASSLDPGPYEQYF
TRBJ1-2,TRBV27,once,TRBD1,TGTGCCAGCAGTCCCGACAGGGTCGCACCCTATGGCTACACCTTC,CASSPDRVAPYGYTF
TRBJ1-2,TRBV29-1,few,NA,TGCAGCGTTGATATGGATGGCTACACCTTC,CSVDMDGYTF
TRBJ2-2,TRBV9,NA,TRBD2,TGTGCCAGCAGCGTTACTAGCGGGGGGCTCCGGGGCACCGGGGAGCTGTTTTTT,CASSVTSGGLRGTGELFF
TRBJ2-5,TRBV6-5,NA,TRBD2,TGTGCCAGCAGTTACTATGGTAGCGGGGTCCAAGAGACCCAGTACTTC,CASSYYGSGVQETQYF
TRBJ1-2,TRBV2,NA,NA,TGTGCCAGCAGTGACAGGGGTTATGGCTACACCTTC,CASSDRGYGYTF
TRBJ1-1,TRBV5-4,NA,NA,TGTGCCAGCAGCCTAACTGATCGGGACACTGAAGCTTTCTTT,CASSLTDRDTEAFF
TRBJ2-1,TRBV7-9,NA,TRBD1,TGTGCCAGCAGCAAGGGACAGGGGTTCCGCAATGAGCAGTTCTTC,CASSKGQGFRNEQFF
TRBJ2-7,TRBV5-1,NA,NA,TGCGCCAGCAGCTTTAGGACTTTGCCGGACGAGCAGTACTTC,CASSFRTLPDEQYF
TRBJ1-2,TRBV19,NA,TRBD1,TGTGCCAGTAGGAAGGGGGCGGGTGGCTACACCTTC,CASRKGAGGYTF
TRBJ2-5,TRBV5-4,NA,TRBD2,TGTGCCAGCAGCTACGCAACACTAGCGGGGGGGCAAGAGACCCAGTACTTC,CASSYATLAGGQETQYF
TRBJ2-7,TRBV5-1,once,TRBD1,TGCGCCAGCAGCCAAACCGGGACAGGACCCTACGAGCAGTACTTC,CASSQTGTGPYEQYF
TRBJ2-2,TRBV7-9,NA,TRBD2,TGTGCCAGCAGCCGCCGACTAGCGGTAAACTCCGGGGAGCTGTTTTTT,CASSRRLAVNSGELFF
TRBJ2-3,TRBV6-1,NA,NA,TGTGCCAGCAGTGTTCATAGCGACGGATTTTTCGATACGCAGTATTTT,CASSVHSDGFFDTQYF
TRBJ2-1,TRBV27,NA,NA,TGTGCCAGCACCTCTGTGTACCCATACAATGAGCAGTTCTTC,CASTSVYPYNEQFF
TRBJ2-1,TRBV5-4,few,NA,TGTGCCAGCAGCTTATACAGGGAGGTGGATGAGCAGTTCTTC,CASSLYREVDEQFF
TRBJ1-5,TRBV28,NA,NA,TGTGCCAGCAGTAACCGACAGGCCGTTGTCGAACGGCCCCAGCATTTT,CASSNRQAVVERPQHF
TRBJ2-7,TRBV5-1,NA,NA,TGCGCCAGCAATCTCTTTTCGTCCCCCGACTACGAGCAGTACTTC,CASNLFSSPDYEQYF
TRBJ1-2,TRBV28,NA,NA,TGTGCCAGCAGTCCAGCCTCGTCGCGCTCGCGGGGAATAGGCTACACCTTC,CASSPASSRSRGIGYTF
TRBJ2-3,TRBV6-5,NA,NA,TGTGCCAGCAGTAGGGCGGGCACAGATACGCAGTATTTT,CASSRAGTDTQYF
TRBJ1-6,TRBV25-1,NA,TRBD1,TGTGCCAGCAGTGAACTCGGACAGGGGTTCTCCTATAATTCACCCCTCCACTTT,CASSELGQGFSYNSPLHF
TRBJ2-7,TRBV5-1,NA,NA,TGCGCCAGCAGCGAACAGGGAATCGCCTACGAGCAGTACTTC,CASSEQGIAYEQYF
TRBJ1-3,TRBV11-2,NA,TRBD1,TGTGCCAGCAGCTCGGGACAGAGCTCTGGAAACACCATATATTTT,CASSSGQSSGNTIYF
TRBJ2-5,TRBV30,NA,NA,TGTGCCTGGAGTGTACAAAAGGGGCGAGAGACCCAGTACTTC,CAWSVQKGRETQYF
TRBJ1-2,TRBV4-1,NA,TRBD1,TGCGCCAGCAGCCTGGCCGGGACAGGACTTTATGGCTACACCTTC,CASSLAGTGLYGYTF
TRBJ2-1,TRBV18,NA,TRBD2,TGTGCCAGCTCACAGTACGCGGGAGAAAATGAGCAGTTCTTC,CASSQYAGENEQFF
TRBJ2-3,TRBV5-4,NA,NA,TGTGCCAGCAGCTTTGCCCCGAAGGGAGCAGATACGCAGTATTTT,CASSFAPKGADTQYF
TRBJ1-2,TRBV28,few,NA,TGTGCCAGCAGCACTAGTTTGGGAGGCTACACCTTC,CASSTSLGGYTF
TRBJ2-5,TRBV30,once,TRBD1,TGTGCCTGGAGTGTTTACAGGGGTCAAGAGACCCAGTACTTC,CAWSVYRGQETQYF
TRBJ1-1,TRBV2,NA,NA,TGTGCCAGCTGGGGACAAGGTTCGAACACTGAAGCTTTCTTT,CASWGQGSNTEAFF
TRBJ1-1,TRBV5-6,NA,NA,TGTGCCAGCAGTTCCATTGACAGGAACACTGAAGCTTTCTTT,CASSSIDRNTEAFF
TRBJ2-3,TRBV5-1,NA,TRBD2,TGCGCCAGCAGCCCCACACTAGCGGGGGGCACAGATACGCAGTATTTT,CASSPTLAGGTDTQYF
TRBJ2-1,TRBV19,NA,TRBD2,TGTGCCAGTAATTCAGGAAGTGGGGGGGGTGAGCAGTTCTTC,CASNSGSGGGEQFF
TRBJ1-4,TRBV10-3,NA,NA,TGTGCCATCAGCGCTGGGGAAAAACTGTTTTTT,CAISAGEKLFF
TRBJ2-5,TRBV5-1,NA,TRBD1,TGCGCCAGCAGCCTACAGGGGGCTTATGAGACCCAGTACTTC,CASSLQGAYETQYF
TRBJ2-3,TRBV6-5,NA,TRBD1,TGTGCCAGCAGCCGACAGGGATCGGGAACAGATACGCAGTATTTT,CASSRQGSGTDTQYF
TRBJ1-2,TRBV7-9,NA,NA,TGTGCCAGCAGATGGGGTTTCTATGGCTACACCTTC,CASRWGFYGYTF